In this sample, the clone carrying this T cell receptor (beta chain) turned up a few times. TCRdb recomputed calls from the 5' RACE reads with MiXCR, one row per CDR3 protein. The data hold around 29,000 distinct CDR3 sequences, with roughly a tenth observed a single time. Time point here: blood at routine non-recurrence follow-up after resection. No cells were sorted before sequencing. The whole RNA sequenced was extracted from tumor, nontumor lung or frozen PBMC. The CDR3 has 15 residues. Germline V lookup: CDR1 SQVTM, CDR2 ANQGSEA. Trimming stripped 7 bases from V and 3 bases from J, with 21 bases between. These data come from a study of spatial heterogeneity in lung cancer.

The J gene is TRBJ1-1, the V gene TRBV29-1, with a possible D match to TRBD1 (5 bases). The sequence was obtained from a female donor with early-stage non-small cell lung cancer. The sequencing used PBMCs, collected at follow-up. The CDR3: CSARGQGAGDTEAFF. As DNA, the CDR3 is TGCAGCGCCCGAGGGCAGGGAGCGGGCGACACTGAAGCTTTCTTT.